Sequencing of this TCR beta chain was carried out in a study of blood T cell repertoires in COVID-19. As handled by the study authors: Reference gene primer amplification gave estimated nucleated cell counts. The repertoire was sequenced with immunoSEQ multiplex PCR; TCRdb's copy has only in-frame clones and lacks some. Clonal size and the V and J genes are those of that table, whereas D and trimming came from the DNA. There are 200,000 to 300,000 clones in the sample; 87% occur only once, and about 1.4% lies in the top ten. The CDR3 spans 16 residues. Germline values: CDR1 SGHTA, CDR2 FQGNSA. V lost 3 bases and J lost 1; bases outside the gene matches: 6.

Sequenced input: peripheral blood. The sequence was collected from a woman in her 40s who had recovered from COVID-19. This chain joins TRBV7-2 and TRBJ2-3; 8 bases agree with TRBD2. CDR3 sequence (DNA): TGTGCCAGCAGCTTGTTTGCGGGACTAGGCACAGATACGCAGTATTTT. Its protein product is CASSLFAGLGTDTQYF.